This T cell receptor beta chain was found in a study (dated by TCRdb to about 2015). As for the study more broadly: Whether tumor-infiltrating Tregs in breast cancer are recruited from blood Tregs or converted in situ from other CD4+ T cell subsets was tested. The study at large found these results: Tumor memory CD4+ T cell TCR gene usage clustered with blood and lymph node memory CD4+ cells and lymph node naive CD4+ cells. Tumor-infiltrating Treg TCR alpha and beta sequences overlapped most with tumor naive CD4+ T cells, then with blood naive CD4+ T cells. The validation in the larger cohort was limited to a single TCR beta V-J rearrangement instead of whole repertoires.

As for this clonotype: The antigen this receptor binds is unknown. Base qualities are missing; no much larger clone stands one base away.

Amplification of full-length TCR variable regions was done by 5' RACE PCR using constant-region reverse primers, and this step was followed by semi-nested PCR with Nested Universal Primer A. The ReliaPrep RNA Cell Miniprep System was used to extract total RNA, which was then reverse transcribed into 5'RACE-ready cDNA with the SMARTer RACE 5'/3' Kit. An Illumina MiSeq was used to sequence the full-length TCR alpha and beta libraries, which had been barcoded with multiplex adaptors. As for the original processing: For each of nine subset-tissue groups, sequencing data from the five patients were pooled, and the groups were compared by unsupervised clustering of TCR gene usage. Repertoire similarity was calculated with the Morisita-Horn index, weighting shared sequences by their contribution to each repertoire. The raw public data were reprocessed by TCRdb itself: fastp quality trimming at Q25, MiXCR clonotype calling, in-frame beta chains only. Rows merge per CDR3 protein into single entries with the most common DNA and genes. The V and J calls follow TCRdb's processing rather than the paper's. Present in this sample are 13,000 or so distinct CDR3 sequences, about 53% of which were seen just once. About 11% of the sample lies in the top ten.

CDR1 and CDR2 are read off the germline V gene (reference sequence) as MNHEY and SMNVEV. The CDR3 measures 15 amino acids from cysteine to phenylalanine. Just the 45-base CDR3 DNA is kept, in frame starting at base 1. The junction shows trimming of 4 bases on V and 6 bases on J, plus 16 bases between the germline ends. Cells that were CD4+CD25+CD127-/low were isolated as Tregs. Tregs, naive and memory CD4+ T cells from tumor, blood and ipsilateral draining lymph nodes of about five breast cancer patients underwent full-length TCR alpha and beta sequencing. Tumor tissue and lymph nodes from ipsilateral axillary dissection were perfused with PBS, minced and digested with collagenase I and hyaluronidase. Sorted cell populations were confirmed by FACS to exceed 90% purity.

The source is a female donor with breast cancer. Specimen: tumor-infiltrating Tregs sorted from the breast tumor. Recombination linked TRBV27 to TRBJ2-1; the D region possibly corresponds to TRBD2 (6 bases align). The DNA sequence is TGTGCCAGCAGTTCTAGACTTCCCGGGGGCAATGAGCAGTTCTTC. This codes for CASSSRLPGGNEQFF.